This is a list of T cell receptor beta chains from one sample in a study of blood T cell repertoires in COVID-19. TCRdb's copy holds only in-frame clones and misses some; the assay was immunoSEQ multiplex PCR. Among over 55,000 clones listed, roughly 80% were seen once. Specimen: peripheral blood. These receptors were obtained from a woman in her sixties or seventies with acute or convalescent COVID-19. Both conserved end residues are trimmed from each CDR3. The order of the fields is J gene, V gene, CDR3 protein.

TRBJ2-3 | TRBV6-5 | ASSKQGHTQY
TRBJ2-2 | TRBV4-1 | ASSQLDMGQHTGELF
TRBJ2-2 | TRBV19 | ASSIPGGADTGELF
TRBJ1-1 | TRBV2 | ASYDRVGEAF
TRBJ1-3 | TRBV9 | ASSVLDSRSGNTIY
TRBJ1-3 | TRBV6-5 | ASRRDSGNTIY
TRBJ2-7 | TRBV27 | ASRGTVSYEQY
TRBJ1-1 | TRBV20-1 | SAFMNTEAF
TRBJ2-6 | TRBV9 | ASSCRGDGHSGANVLT
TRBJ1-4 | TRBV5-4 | ASSSPRDGNEKLF
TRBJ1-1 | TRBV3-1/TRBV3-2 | ASSPAGNTEAF
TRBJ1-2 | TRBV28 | ASSGEGAGGYT
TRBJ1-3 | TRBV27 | ASSGVRSGNTIY
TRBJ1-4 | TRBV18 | ASSPQYGGNEKLF
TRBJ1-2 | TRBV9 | ASTDGGYGYT
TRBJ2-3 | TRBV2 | ASVVGGSTDTQY